This note documents a single T cell receptor beta chain sequence. This receptor's antigen is unknown. Nothing much larger sits one base from this clone, and base qualities are not available. TCRbeta CDR3 regions were amplified from genomic DNA using the immunoSEQ Assay, a bias-controlled multiplex PCR. Under the source paper's analysis protocol: The number of nucleated cells in each sample was estimated by amplification of reference gene primers within the assay. To quantify the absolute abundance of each unique TCRbeta CDR3 rearrangement, sequence reads were collapsed and filtered. For each sample, productive Simpson clonality was calculated as the square root of Simpson's diversity index over productive rearrangements. TCRdb's version of the immuneACCESS table is confined to in-frame rearrangements and falls short of the full clone set. An unresolved V gene accounts for under half of the shortfall where checked; the remainder is of unknown origin. V, J and clone size reflect that table, while D and trimming were determined from the DNA. The sample table lists under 200,000 clones, around 83% of them with a count of one. Together, the top ten hold less than 4.5% of the sample.

Participants in the prospective study were enrolled through a virtual design, were aged roughly 18 to 90 years, and lived in approximately 25 United States geographic areas. Cohort assignment in the prospective study relied on participant-reported clinical history from a screening survey and a study questionnaire. In the prospective study, mobile phlebotomists collected whole blood, serum and a nasopharyngeal or oropharyngeal swab from each participant. Over a roughly two-month period, participants in the prospective study had the option of providing additional blood draws and questionnaires. Before DNA extraction, blood samples from the prospective study were shipped at room temperature or frozen. This specimen comes from a study of blood T cell repertoires in COVID-19 (TCRdb year 2020). Background on the whole study: Samples from collaborators originated in the United States, Italy and Spain and spanned both the acute and convalescent phases of COVID-19. Subjects who had been exposed to COVID-19, were actively infected with it, or had recovered from it provided the deeply sampled blood TCRbeta repertoires that made up the dataset. Nearly every sample came with metadata listing a de-identified subject ID, COVID-19 status, age in years and sex. Where available, HLA class I and class II types were taken from metadata supplied by the sample provider and were not determined by assay-based typing. The prospective study material was composed of cDNA or gDNA derived from T cells, B-cell-depleted T cells, or PBMCs. A freely available public database, intended as a resource for researchers studying the immune response to SARS-CoV-2, is where the repertoires were released. The samples were drawn from the first 160 participants of the ongoing ImmuneRACE study and from 1,254 subjects provided by 6 global collaborators.

Trimming leaves V shorter by 4 bases and J shorter by 5 bases, with the junction holding 12 bases beyond the gene matches. From the cysteine up to the phenylalanine, the CDR3 has a length of 16 residues. Of all the DNA, just the CDR3 is kept, 48 bases in frame from base 1. Via the germline V gene, CDR1 is LGHNA and CDR2 YNFKEQ. The investigation overall reported the following: Clinical and demographic metadata were provided uncurated, with the amount varying by source and participant.

The chain was built from TRBV4-2 and TRBJ2-5, and 8 junctional nucleotides match TRBD2. This receptor was taken from a woman in her fifties or sixties in a cohort exposed to, infected with or recovered from COVID-19 (not recorded which). The sample was PBMCs or T cells enriched from blood (not recorded which). The DNA is TGTGCCAGCAGCCGCCGCTCCGCGGGGGGTCGGGAGACCCAGTACTTC. The resulting protein is CASSRRSAGGRETQYF.